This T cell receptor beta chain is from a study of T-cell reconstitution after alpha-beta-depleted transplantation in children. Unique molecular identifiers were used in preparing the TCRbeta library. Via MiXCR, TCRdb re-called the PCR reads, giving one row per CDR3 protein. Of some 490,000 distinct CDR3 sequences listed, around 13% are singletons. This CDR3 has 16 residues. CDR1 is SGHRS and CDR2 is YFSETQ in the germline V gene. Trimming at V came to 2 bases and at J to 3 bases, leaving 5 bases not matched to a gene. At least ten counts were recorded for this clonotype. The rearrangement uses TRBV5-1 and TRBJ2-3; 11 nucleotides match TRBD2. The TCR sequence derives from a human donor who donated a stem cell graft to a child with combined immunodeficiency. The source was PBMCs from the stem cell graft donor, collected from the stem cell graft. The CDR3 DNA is TGCGCCAGCAGCTTAGGTAGCGGGAGGGATACAGATACGCAGTATTTT. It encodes CASSLGSGRDTDTQYF.